This entry concerns a single T cell receptor beta chain. There are many counts of this clonotype. The specificity of this receptor is unknown. It has no much larger one-base neighbor in the sample; base qualities were not kept. These data are taken from a study of response to subunit inactivated influenza vaccine (dated by TCRdb to the late 2010s). At the level of the whole study: Deep quantitative T cell receptor repertoire profiling was used in the study to track responses to a trivalent subunit inactivated influenza vaccine. Here is what the overall study found, with its caveats: The authors suggested that each seasonal influenza vaccination may recruit only a limited number of new T cells.

Library generation was performed with RT-PCR. Sequencing was carried out with an Illumina HiSeq 2500. The raw public data were reprocessed by TCRdb itself: fastp quality trimming at Q25, MiXCR clonotype calling, in-frame beta chains only. Entries that share a CDR3 protein sequence are merged under the most common genes and DNA. This sample comprises approximately 530,000 distinct CDR3 sequences, approximately 7.7% of them detected only once. In total, the top ten clones hold 10% to 15% of the sample. V lost 3 bases and J lost 0 bases, and the count of bases not matched to a germline gene is 5. CDR1 and CDR2 were assigned from the germline V gene as KGHDR and SFDVKD. The cysteine opens and the phenylalanine closes a CDR3 of 16 amino acids. CDR3 DNA is the only sequence kept; it has 48 bases, read in frame from the first base.

This chain joins TRBV24-1 to TRBJ2-3; TRBD1 matches 7 bases in the middle. The sequence was obtained from a man between 50 and 69 years old who received an inactivated influenza vaccine. Donor details come from another sample of the same person, matched by shared clones. Material: PBMCs from blood, obtained approximately 25 months after vaccination. The CDR3 sequence is CATSDGQETSTDTQYF. The nucleotides read TGTGCCACCAGTGATGGACAGGAGACAAGCACAGATACGCAGTATTTT.